This TCR beta chain was retrieved from a study of shared clonotypes between healthy human individuals. General study points: It was expected that sequencing depth would affect clonotype sharing among donors.

Clones were read by immunoSEQ multiplex PCR, and TCRdb kept only the in-frame ones, dropping some. Of 2 million to 2.5 million clones in the sample, around 93% are singletons; the top ten hold 0.37%. The CDR3 has 14 amino acids. V lost 5 bases, J lost 3 bases, and 13 bases lay in between. The germline V gene has CDR1 MGHRA and CDR2 YSYEKL. Those who donated, Caucasian adults without exception, all lived in Nashville, Tennessee. With respect to this clone: Its matching antigen is unknown.

The genes are TRBV4-1 and TRBJ1-1; no firm D call. Input material: naive CD4+ T cells from PBMCs. The subset: CD45RA+ positively selected. The clonotype was recovered from a man between 18 and 29 years old in good health. Some clones in this sample may be carry-over from other donors' samples. The CDR3 DNA follows: TGCGCCAGCAGCGAACAAAGTGGTTACACTGAAGCTTTCTTT. This encodes CASSEQSGYTEAFF.